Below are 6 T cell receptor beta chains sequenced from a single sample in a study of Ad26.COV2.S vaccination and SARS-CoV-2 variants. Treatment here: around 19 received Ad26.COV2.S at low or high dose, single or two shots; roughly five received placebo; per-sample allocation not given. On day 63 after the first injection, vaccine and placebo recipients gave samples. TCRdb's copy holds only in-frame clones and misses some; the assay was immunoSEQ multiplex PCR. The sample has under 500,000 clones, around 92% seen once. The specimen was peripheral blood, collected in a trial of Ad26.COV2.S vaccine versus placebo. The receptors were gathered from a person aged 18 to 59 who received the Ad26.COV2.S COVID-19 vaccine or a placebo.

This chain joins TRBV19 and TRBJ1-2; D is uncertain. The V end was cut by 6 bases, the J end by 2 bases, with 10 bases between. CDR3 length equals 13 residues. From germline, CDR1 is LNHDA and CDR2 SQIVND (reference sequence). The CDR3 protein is CASRMDGNYGYTF. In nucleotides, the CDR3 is TGTGCCAGTAGGATGGACGGGAACTATGGCTACACCTTC.

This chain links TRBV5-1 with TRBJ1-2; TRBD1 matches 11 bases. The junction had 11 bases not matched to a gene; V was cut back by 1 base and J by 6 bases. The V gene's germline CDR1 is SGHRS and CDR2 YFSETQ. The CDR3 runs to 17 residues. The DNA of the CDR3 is TGCGCCAGCAGCTTGCTTGGAAGGACAGGGGGCGAAAATGGCTACACCTTC. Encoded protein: CASSLLGRTGGENGYTF.

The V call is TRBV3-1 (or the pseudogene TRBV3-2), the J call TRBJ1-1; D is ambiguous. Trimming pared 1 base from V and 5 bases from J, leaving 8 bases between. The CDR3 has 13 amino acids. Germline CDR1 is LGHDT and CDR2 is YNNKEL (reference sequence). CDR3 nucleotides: TGTGCCAGCAGCCAAGGAGGGAGAACTGAAGCTTTCTTT. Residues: CASSQGGRTEAFF.

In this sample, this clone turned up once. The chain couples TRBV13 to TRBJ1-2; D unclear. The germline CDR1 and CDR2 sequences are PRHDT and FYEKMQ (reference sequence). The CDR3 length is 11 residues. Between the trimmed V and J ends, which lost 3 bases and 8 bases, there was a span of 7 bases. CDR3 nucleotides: TGTGCCAGCAGCTTCCCTGACGGCTACACCTTC. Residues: CASSFPDGYTF.

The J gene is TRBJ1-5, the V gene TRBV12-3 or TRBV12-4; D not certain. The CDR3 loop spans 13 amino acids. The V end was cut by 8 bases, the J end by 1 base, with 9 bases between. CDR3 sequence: CASVRGSNQPQHF. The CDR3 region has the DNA TGTGCCAGCGTGCGGGGAAGCAATCAGCCCCAGCATTTT.

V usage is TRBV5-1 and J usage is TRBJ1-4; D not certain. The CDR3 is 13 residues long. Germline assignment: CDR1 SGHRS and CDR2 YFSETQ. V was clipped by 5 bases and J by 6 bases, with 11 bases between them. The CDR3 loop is CASRPGVDEKLFF. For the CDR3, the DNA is TGCGCCAGCAGACCTGGGGTGGATGAAAAACTGTTTTTT.